These 23 T cell receptor beta chains originate from one sample sequenced in a study of shared clonotypes between healthy human individuals. Assay used: immunoSEQ multiplex PCR; TCRdb lists only in-frame clones, some missing. The sample has about 2.4 million clones, around nine tenths seen once. Sequenced sample: naive CD4+ T cells sorted from blood. Subset here: CD45RA+ positively selected. The source is a man between 18 and 29 years old in good health.

CDR3 residues: CASSIGGQGSTPLHF. The DNA of the CDR3 is TGTGCCAGTAGTATAGGGGGACAGGGTTCGACACCCCTCCACTTT. The chain is built from TRBV19 and TRBJ1-6, with 9 bases identical to TRBD1. V was clipped by 1 base and J by 11 bases; unmatched bases: 6. Per the germline V gene, CDR1 is LNHDA and CDR2 is SQIVND (reference sequence). This CDR3 is 15 amino acids long.

This clone turned up a few times. V is TRBV5-1 and J is TRBJ1-1; D remains ambiguous. Trimming stripped 0 bases from V and 1 base from J, with 10 bases between. The CDR3 is 15 residues long. CDR1 is SGHRS and CDR2 is YFSETQ in the germline V gene. CDR3 protein: CASSLARHQNTEAFF. In DNA, the CDR3 is TGCGCCAGCAGCTTGGCGAGGCACCAGAACACTGAAGCTTTCTTT.

V usage is TRBV10-2 and J usage is TRBJ2-7, with D perhaps matching TRBD1 (5 bases). V dropped 9 bases and J dropped 6 bases, with 15 bases sitting between them. The V gene's germline CDR1 is WSHSY and CDR2 SAAADI. CDR3 length: 12 amino acids. The CDR3 loop is CASFSQGAEQYF. The CDR3 nucleotides read TGCGCCAGTTTTTCGCAGGGCGCCGAGCAGTACTTC.

The V and J genes are TRBV7-9 and TRBJ1-5; TRBD1 is a possible D gene (6 bases). Germline lookup yields CDR1 SEHNR and CDR2 FQNEAQ (reference sequence). Between the trimmed V and J ends, which lost 5 bases and 5 bases, there was a span of 13 bases. CDR3 size: 14 residues. CDR3 bases: TGTGCCAGCAGCGCGACAGGAGGACATCAGCCCCAGCATTTT. Protein sequence: CASSATGGHQPQHF.

This clone has a single count. The rearrangement joins TRBV9 to TRBJ1-5; 10 nucleotides line up with TRBD1. The germline V gene has CDR1 SGDLS and CDR2 YYNGEE. J was trimmed by 4 bases and V by 4 bases; bases with no gene match: 5. This CDR3 spans 15 amino acids. CDR3 nucleotides: TGTGCCAGCAGCAGGACAGGGGGACTTAATCAGCCCCAGCATTTT. Translating it yields CASSRTGGLNQPQHF.

The chain is built from TRBV2 and TRBJ2-3; tentative D call: TRBD1 (5 bases). Germline CDR1 SNHLY, CDR2 FYNNEI. Trimming took off 7 bases at V and 3 bases at J, with 20 bases between the two ends. CDR3 length: 16 residues. Here the CDR3 DNA reads TGTGCCAGCAAAATCAGCAGGGCTCTTGGGACAGATACGCAGTATTTT. This codes for CASKISRALGTDTQYF.

V and J are TRBV10-3 and TRBJ1-3, with 7 bases identical to TRBD1. The V and J ends lost 4 bases and 9 bases, in that order; junction bases with no gene match: 12. The CDR3 is 15 amino acids. Germline V gives CDR1 ENHRY, CDR2 SYGVKD. The CDR3 DNA reads as TGTGCCATCAGTGGGGGTCCGGGACAGTACAGCACCATATATTTT. It encodes CAISGGPGQYSTIYF.

Notes on this clone: The sample has other DNA sequences that encode this CDR3 too. This chain joins TRBV5-1 and TRBJ2-2; D unclear. Germline loops: CDR1 SGHRS, CDR2 YFSETQ. Between the trimmed V and J ends, which lost 1 base and 7 bases, there was a span of 8 bases. The CDR3 totals 13 residues. DNA for the CDR3: TGCGCCAGCAGCTTGCGCGTTGACGGGGAGCTGTTTTTT. Protein: CASSLRVDGELFF.

The J gene is TRBJ2-7, the V gene TRBV27; TRBD2 is a possible D gene (5 bases). The CDR3 is made up of 14 amino acids. The V and J ends lost 6 bases and 0 bases respectively, with 12 bases between them. Germline CDR1 and CDR2: MNHEY and SMNVEV (reference sequence). CDR3 sequence: CASRLGGSSYEQYF. The CDR3 nucleotides are TGTGCCAGCAGGTTGGGTGGGAGCTCCTACGAGCAGTACTTC.

V usage is TRBV5-1 and J usage is TRBJ1-5; D is possibly TRBD1 (6 bases). CDR1 is SGHRS, CDR2 YFSETQ, per germline. The CDR3 extends over 14 amino acids. V lost 1 base, J lost 3 bases, and 8 bases lay in between. The CDR3 loop reads CASSLTGYNQPQHF. CDR3 bases: TGCGCCAGCAGCTTGACAGGGTACAATCAGCCCCAGCATTTT. Full variable domain (missing parts from reference TRBV5-1 and TRBJ1-5): KAGVTQTPRYLIKTRGQQVTLSCSPISGHRSVSWYQQTPGQGLQFLFEYFSETQRNKGNFPGRFSGRQFSNSRSEMNVSTLELGDSALYLCASSLTGYNQPQHFGDGTRLSIL.

For this clone: The same CDR3 also results from other DNA sequences found in this sample. V usage is TRBV5-6 and J usage is TRBJ1-5; the D gene is possibly TRBD1 (5 bases). Germline CDR1 is SGHDT and CDR2 is YYEEEE. Trimming stripped 4 bases from V and 3 bases from J, with 8 bases between. The CDR3 spans 13 residues. The chain's CDR3 is CASSPGANQPQHF. For the CDR3, the DNA is TGTGCCAGCAGCCCTGGGGCCAATCAGCCCCAGCATTTT.

As to this clone: Other DNA sequences of this sample code for an identical CDR3. The chain uses TRBV2 and TRBJ2-5; D is unresolved. Germline-derived CDR1 and CDR2 are SNHLY and FYNNEI. The V gene lost 4 bases and the J gene lost 5 bases, with 8 bases spanning the gap. The CDR3 has 12 amino acids. The CDR3 spells CASSGSPETQYF. CDR3 nucleotides: TGTGCCAGCAGTGGTAGCCCGGAGACCCAGTACTTC.

This sequence joins TRBV30 and TRBJ1-2, with 7 bases aligning to TRBD1. The CDR3 spans 14 residues. Germline assignment: CDR1 GTSNPN and CDR2 SVGIG (reference sequence). V lost 4 bases to trimming and J lost 6 bases; unmatched junction nucleotides: 11. The CDR3 nucleotides read TGTGCCTGGACCAAGACAGGGAACGGGGATGGCTACACCTTC. As protein: CAWTKTGNGDGYTF.

The rearrangement joins TRBV4-3 to TRBJ2-2; D is ambiguous. Germline assignment: CDR1 LGHNA and CDR2 YSLEER. V was shortened by 0 bases and J by 1 base, with 6 bases between the two germline ends. The CDR3 is 15 residues long. The CDR3 DNA reads TGCGCCAGCAGCCAAGATGACGGGAACACCGGGGAGCTGTTTTTT. Encoded protein: CASSQDDGNTGELFF.

The chain links TRBV6-1 to TRBJ1-3; the D gene is possibly TRBD1 (6 bases). V gave up 6 bases and J gave up 8 bases, with 17 bases separating them. The germline V gene has CDR1 MNHNS and CDR2 SASEGT. The CDR3 consists of 14 residues. The CDR3 here is CASRTGTTRDTIYF. CDR3 nucleotide sequence: TGTGCCAGCAGAACAGGGACGACTCGGGACACCATATATTTT.

The chain joins TRBV10-3 to TRBJ1-2; D perhaps matches TRBD1 (6 bases). In germline, CDR1 is ENHRY, CDR2 SYGVKD. V was pared by 10 bases and J by 4 bases, with 22 bases between. The CDR3 length is 15 residues. For the CDR3, the DNA is TGTGCCACCTCGGACAGTTATTTGCGGAGCTATGGCTACACCTTC. This gives the protein CATSDSYLRSYGYTF.

This clone has a single count. The chain links TRBV29-1 to TRBJ1-2, with a weak D call TRBD1 (5 bases). The length of the CDR3 is 10 residues. Germline lookup yields CDR1 SQVTM and CDR2 ANQGSEA. Deletions cut 2 bases from V and 8 bases from J, with 6 bases between. The CDR3 region has the DNA TGCAGCGTTGAACGGGACGGCTACACCTTC. Amino acids: CSVERDGYTF.

V usage is TRBV7-2 and J usage is TRBJ1-3, with unresolved D. The germline V gene encodes CDR1 SGHTA and CDR2 FQGNSA. Trimming stripped 5 bases from V and 5 bases from J, with 10 bases between. The CDR3 consists of 13 residues. The DNA of the CDR3 is TGTGCCAGCAGCGATAACAGCCGAAACACCATATATTTT. Residues: CASSDNSRNTIYF.

The chain recombines TRBV6-6 with TRBJ1-1; D gene ambiguous. CDR1 and CDR2 (germline): MNHNY, SVGAGI (reference sequence). With 6 bases removed from V and 2 bases from J, the gap between germline ends came to 16 bases. CDR3 size: 15 residues. CDR3 amino acids: CASSKTGGSNTEAFF. CDR3 DNA sequence: TGTGCCAGCAGCAAAACGGGAGGGAGTAACACTGAAGCTTTCTTT.

V usage is TRBV4-3 and J usage is TRBJ1-4; perhaps TRBD1 as D (5 bases). Germline assignment: CDR1 LGHNA and CDR2 YSLEER. The CDR3 consists of 15 residues. Trimming shortened V by 0 bases and J by 4 bases, and 9 bases separated the two germline ends. CDR3 loop: CASSQEGGFNEKLFF. For the CDR3, the DNA is TGCGCCAGCAGCCAAGAGGGGGGATTTAATGAAAAACTGTTTTTT.

Worth noting for this clone: This specimen includes other DNA sequences encoding the same CDR3. This chain links TRBV5-1 with TRBJ2-3; D gene ambiguous. Germline CDR1 SGHRS, CDR2 YFSETQ. The length of the CDR3 is 13 residues. Trimming stripped 4 bases from V and 3 bases from J, with 9 bases between. CDR3 coding DNA: TGCGCCAGCAGCCAAAGGACGACAGATACGCAGTATTTT. It codes for CASSQRTTDTQYF.

The chain couples TRBV10-1 to TRBJ1-5, with 10 bases aligning to TRBD1. The J segment lost 3 bases and the V segment lost 3 bases, leaving 2 bases of the junction unmatched. This CDR3 contains 15 residues. In germline, CDR1 is WNHNN, CDR2 SYGVQD (reference sequence). The CDR3 nucleotides are TGCGCCAGCAGTGACGGGACAGGGGACAATCAGCCCCAGCATTTT. Amino acid sequence: CASSDGTGDNQPQHF.

CDR3 DNA sequence: TGTGCCTGGAGTGTACCTTCTGGCTACAGGGGAAACACCATATATTTT. It yields the protein CAWSVPSGYRGNTIYF. The V gene is TRBV30, the J gene TRBJ1-3, with D maybe TRBD1 (5 bases). Trimming removed 0 bases at V and 4 bases at J, with 16 bases between. Germline V gives CDR1 GTSNPN, CDR2 SVGIG (reference sequence). CDR3 length: 16 amino acids.